The rows below give T cell receptor beta chains drawn from one sample of a study of blood T cells in healthy people across ages. In TCRdb, the 5' RACE reads were re-called with MiXCR into one record per CDR3 protein. The sample carries about 1.8 million distinct CDR3 sequences, about 49% recorded once. Sequencing was performed on blood. These receptor sequences come from a woman in her thirties or forties in good health. CDR3s include the opening cysteine and the closing phenylalanine or tryptophan. D genes are given only for firm matches. The size entry is marked missing in some rows and otherwise reads once, few, many or a size class.

v_call	j_call	clone_size	d_call	cdr3_nt	cdr3_aa
TRBV7-2	TRBJ2-7	.	TRBD2	TGTGCCAGCAGCTTAGCATTAGGGACTAGCGGGGGGGCAACCCACGAGCAGTACTTC	CASSLALGTSGGATHEQYF
TRBV2	TRBJ1-3	.	.	TGTGCCAGCAGGAGTCCATTGAACTCTGGAAACACCATATATTTT	CASRSPLNSGNTIYF
TRBV27	TRBJ2-1	.	.	TGTGCCAGCAGTTTTGGTCCTAAATGGGATGAGCAGTTCTTC	CASSFGPKWDEQFF
TRBV7-9	TRBJ2-3	.	.	TGTGCCAGCAGCTCGGGACATCCAATTAGCACAGATACGCAGTATTTT	CASSSGHPISTDTQYF
TRBV18	TRBJ2-5	.	.	TGTGCCAGCTCAACCAGCCTGCAAGAGACCCAGTACTTC	CASSTSLQETQYF
TRBV6-2/TRBV6-3	TRBJ1-5	.	.	TGTGCCAGCAGTGATACCGTCAGCAATCAGCCCCAGCATTTT	CASSDTVSNQPQHF
TRBV4-3	TRBJ2-5	.	.	TGCGCCAGCAGCCAAGACTCAACAGGGCAGGGGCAGTACTTC	CASSQDSTGQGQYF
TRBV20-1	TRBJ1-2	few	.	TGCAGTGCTGTAACTCCAGGGGCGATAAGCTACACCTTC	CSAVTPGAISYTF
TRBV19	TRBJ1-6	.	TRBD1	TGTGCCAGTAAGGACAGGAGCTCCTATAATTCACCCCTCCACTTT	CASKDRSSYNSPLHF
TRBV11-2	TRBJ2-1	.	TRBD2	TGTGCCAGCAGCTTACAATCTAGCGGGGTGGGATACGAGCAGTTCTTC	CASSLQSSGVGYEQFF
TRBV25-1	TRBJ2-3	.	TRBD1	TGTGCCAGCGGATGGACAGGATACACAGATACGCAGTATTTT	CASGWTGYTDTQYF
TRBV7-2	TRBJ2-3	.	.	TGTGCCAGCAGCTCTTTCTCGAGAGATACGCAGTATTTT	CASSSFSRDTQYF
TRBV7-2	TRBJ1-2	.	.	TGTGCCAGCAGCCTCGCGGCCTCCGGTAACTACGGCTACACCTTC	CASSLAASGNYGYTF
TRBV11-2	TRBJ2-7	.	.	TGTGCCAGCAGCTTAGTTGGAGGGGGCACATACAGCCCCTACGAGCAGTACTTC	CASSLVGGGTYSPYEQYF
TRBV21-1	TRBJ2-4	.	.	TGTGCCAGCAGCCCTTATTGGACTAGCGGAGATTCGGTCAAAAACATTCAGTACTTC	CASSPYWTSGDSVKNIQYF
TRBV7-3	TRBJ1-2	.	TRBD1	TGTGCCAGCAGTGGGCCACAGGGGGCGGGCTACACCTTC	CASSGPQGAGYTF
TRBV6-2/TRBV6-3	TRBJ1-3	.	.	TGTGCCAGCAGTTCCCCAATGTCCGGAAACACCATATATTTT	CASSSPMSGNTIYF
TRBV20-1	TRBJ1-1	.	.	TGCAGTGCTAGAAGACTGACTACGACGGGGAACACTGAAGTTTTCTTT	CSARRLTTTGNTEVFF
TRBV7-2	TRBJ2-4	.	.	TGTGCCAGCAGTCCACTGGGGGGGGCCCGTCAGGAGCAGTACTTC	CASSPLGGARQEQYF
TRBV12-5	TRBJ1-1	.	.	TGTGCTAGCAGCCGGGGGACTGGGTCTGAAGCTTTCTTT	CASSRGTGSEAFF
TRBV15	TRBJ2-2	.	TRBD2	TGTGCCACCAGTAACCCCTCGCGGGAGGGCCAGACCGGGGAGCTGTTTTTT	CATSNPSREGQTGELFF
TRBV28	TRBJ2-1	many	TRBD2	TGTGCCAGCAGTCTCCAGCGGTCTAGCGGGTATGACAATGAGCAGTTCTTC	CASSLQRSSGYDNEQFF
TRBV12-3/TRBV12-4	TRBJ2-3	.	.	TGTACCACCGGGCCGCAGTATTTT	CTTGPQYF
TRBV3-1	TRBJ2-5	.	.	TGTGCCAACAGCCGAGATCCGCCCGGAGAGACCCAGTACTTC	CANSRDPPGETQYF
TRBV6-5	TRBJ2-7	few	TRBD2	TGTGCCAGCAGTTACCCAGGGACTAGCGGGGGGCGTATCCCCTACGAGCAGTACTTC	CASSYPGTSGGRIPYEQYF
TRBV7-9	TRBJ1-1	few	.	TGTGCCAGCAGCTCGAATGCTCCAGCGACCACTGAAGCTTTCTTT	CASSSNAPATTEAFF
TRBV6-2/TRBV6-3	TRBJ2-7	.	TRBD2	TGTGCCAGCAGTTCACCCTCTTGGGGACTAGCATACGAGCAGTACTTC	CASSSPSWGLAYEQYF
TRBV29-1	TRBJ2-7	few	.	TGCAGCGCTGCCGGGGACGGAGGCGAGCAGTACTTC	CSAAGDGGEQYF
TRBV28	TRBJ2-7	.	TRBD1	TGTGCCAGCAGCTTTCTATCGGACAGGGCGCTTTCGTCCTACGAGCAGTACTTC	CASSFLSDRALSSYEQYF
TRBV6-2/TRBV6-3	TRBJ2-7	.	TRBD2	TGTGCCAGCAGGGGTAGCGGGGACTACGAGCAGTACTTC	CASRGSGDYEQYF
TRBV7-2	TRBJ2-1	.	TRBD2	TGTGCCAGCATCCTAGGGCGAGCGGGGGGTAGTGAGCAGTTCTTC	CASILGRAGGSEQFF
TRBV7-2	TRBJ2-7	few	.	TGTGCCAGCAGCTTAGGCGCAGGGCTAACCTACGAGCAGTACTTC	CASSLGAGLTYEQYF
TRBV20-1	TRBJ1-4	.	.	TGCAGTGCTAGAGTTCCAGATGCCAATGAAAAACTGTTTTTT	CSARVPDANEKLFF
TRBV10-3	TRBJ2-7	once	.	TGTGCCATCAGTGGGGACGGGGGACGCTCCTACAATGAGCAGTACTTC	CAISGDGGRSYNEQYF
TRBV20-1	TRBJ1-5	.	.	TGCAGTGCTAGAGATAATGTTGAGCCCCAGCATTTT	CSARDNVEPQHF
TRBV7-3	TRBJ2-1	.	TRBD1	TGTGCCAGCAGCCTGAAATGGATTGGCAGGGGGTCCTACAATGAGCAGTTCTTC	CASSLKWIGRGSYNEQFF
TRBV12-3/TRBV12-4	TRBJ1-2	.	.	TGTGCCAGCAGTCCCAGCGCAGCTAACTATGGCTACACCTTC	CASSPSAANYGYTF
TRBV7-9	TRBJ1-2	few	.	TGTGCCAGCAACTCCCCGGCGGGGCCTTCTTCTATTTATGGCTACACCTTC	CASNSPAGPSSIYGYTF
TRBV12-3/TRBV12-4	TRBJ2-6	few	TRBD1	TGTGCCAGCACCCTACGACAGGGCCTCTCTGGGGCCAACGTCCTGACTTTC	CASTLRQGLSGANVLTF
TRBV7-2	TRBJ2-6	.	.	TGTGCCAGCAGCTCTAGCGCAACAGGGGAAACAAAGTGGTCTGGGGCCAACGTCCTGACTTTC	CASSSSATGETKWSGANVLTF
TRBV7-9	TRBJ2-2	.	.	TGTGCCAGCAGCTTAGGTGGAGGCGGTTTAACCGGGGAGCTGTTTTTT	CASSLGGGGLTGELFF
TRBV5-4	TRBJ1-2	.	TRBD1	TGTGCCAGCAGATTTGGGACAGGGGCCTATGGCTACACCTTC	CASRFGTGAYGYTF
TRBV4-3	TRBJ2-3	few	.	TGCGCCAGCAGCCAAGTTACGTTGGATACGCAGTATTTT	CASSQVTLDTQYF
TRBV18	TRBJ2-3	.	.	TGTGCCAGCTCACTTACTAAAGGGGATACGCAGTATTTT	CASSLTKGDTQYF
TRBV6-2/TRBV6-3	TRBJ2-5	.	TRBD2	TGTGCCAGCAGCCGCAATCAGCGGGGGCGCTTCCAAGAGACCCAGTACTTC	CASSRNQRGRFQETQYF
TRBV5-1	TRBJ1-2	.	.	TGCGCCAGCAGCGTGGATCCAACCCTTGGAGGCTACACCTTC	CASSVDPTLGGYTF
TRBV4-3	TRBJ2-1	few	.	TGCGCCAGCAGCCCCCCAGAAGGCCCGAGCTCCTACAATGAGCAGTTCTTC	CASSPPEGPSSYNEQFF
TRBV20-1	TRBJ2-1	.	.	TGCAGTGCTAAAGGGCGGGGCAGGGGGGGCAATGAGCAGTTCTTC	CSAKGRGRGGNEQFF
TRBV13	TRBJ2-7	.	.	TGTGCCAGCAGCTTAGGGACAGTAGATCGCTACGAGCAGTACTTC	CASSLGTVDRYEQYF
TRBV12-3/TRBV12-4	TRBJ2-5	once	.	TGTGCCAGCAGCCCGCTCCCACAGAGCTACCAAGAGACCCAGTACTTC	CASSPLPQSYQETQYF
TRBV7-2	TRBJ2-1	.	.	TGTGCCAGCAGCTTAGCTCGGGTAGGCTCCTACAATGAGCAGTTCTTC	CASSLARVGSYNEQFF
TRBV7-9	TRBJ2-7	.	.	TGTGCCAGCAGCTTAGATGCCGAGCAGTACTTC	CASSLDAEQYF
TRBV6-6	TRBJ2-4	few	.	TGTGCCGGCAGTTACGGGCAGGAGCTACTAGCCAAAAACATTCAGTACTTC	CAGSYGQELLAKNIQYF
TRBV9	TRBJ1-1	.	TRBD1	TGTGCCAGCAGGGGACAGGGGGCTGTTTTCTTT	CASRGQGAVFF
TRBV5-6	TRBJ1-4	.	.	TGTGCCAGCAGCTTCGGCAGGGAGGTAGAAAAACTGTTTTTT	CASSFGREVEKLFF
TRBV20-1	TRBJ1-2	.	.	TGCAGTGCTAGAGTCCAAAGTCAGGGAGGAGGAGGCTACACCTTC	CSARVQSQGGGGYTF
TRBV20-1	TRBJ1-2	.	.	TGCAGTGCTCCAGGACAGATCACTAACTATGGCTACACCTTC	CSAPGQITNYGYTF